This entry lists 17 T cell receptor beta chains sequenced from one sample in a study of human T cells and chemical hapten exposure. Time point denoted: pre-sensitization, week 0. As for treatment: therapeutic diphenylcyclopropenone sensitization with weekly scalp DPC. In TCRdb, the RACE reads were re-called with MiXCR into one record per CDR3 protein. The table shows more than 250,000 distinct CDR3 sequences, with over 8% occurring only once. Here the sequenced sample was whole blood, taken in connection with sensitization to the hapten diphenylcyclopropenone (DPC). The receptor source for this set is a woman aged 35 to 49 with alopecia areata. Some clones in this sample may be carry-over from other donors' samples.

The genes are TRBV7-9 and TRBJ2-3; possibly TRBD2 for D (5 bases). V gave up 5 bases and J gave up 2 bases, with 14 bases separating them. This CDR3 is 15 amino acids long. The germline CDR1 and CDR2 sequences are SEHNR and FQNEAQ (reference sequence). The CDR3 nucleotides read TGTGCCAGCAGCCCCGAGGGCGTCCCCACAGATACGCAGTATTTT. Residues: CASSPEGVPTDTQYF. The variable domain in full, with the rest retrieved from reference TRBV7-9 and TRBJ2-3, is DTGVSQNPRHKITKRGQNVTFRCDPISEHNRLYWYRQTLGQGPEFLTYFQNEAQLEKSRLLSDRFSAERPKGSFSTLEIQRTEQGDSAMYLCASSPEGVPTDTQYFGPGTRLTVL.

This clonotype was observed a handful of times. The rearrangement joins TRBV28 to TRBJ1-6; 9 nucleotides line up with TRBD1. The CDR3 runs 14 residues. The germline CDR1 and CDR2 sequences are MDHEN and SYDVKM. J gave up 13 bases and V 5 bases, and 9 bases lay outside the gene matches. This CDR3 reads CASSPGQGLGPLHF. CDR3 DNA: TGTGCCAGCAGTCCGGGACAGGGACTTGGGCCCCTCCACTTT. Filled out from reference TRBV28 and TRBJ1-6, the complete variable domain reads DVKVTQSSRYLVKRTGEKVFLECVQDMDHENMFWYRQDPGLGLRLIYFSYDVKMKEKGDIPEGYSVSREKKERFSLILESASTNQTSMYLCASSPGQGLGPLHFGNGTRLTVT.

This clonotype showed up many times. The rearrangement uses TRBV4-3 and TRBJ2-1; D remains unclear. CDR1 and CDR2 from the germline V gene are LGHNA and YSLEER. The CDR3 extends over 14 amino acids. Trimming took off 0 bases at V and 7 bases at J, with 10 bases between the two ends. The CDR3 DNA follows: TGCGCCAGCAGCCAAGATTCCAGGATTAATGAGCAGTTCTTC. It encodes CASSQDSRINEQFF.

A few counts support this clonotype. This chain connects TRBV29-1 to TRBJ1-1, with no clear D. CDR1 is SQVTM, CDR2 ANQGSEA, per germline. The CDR3 totals 12 residues. V was trimmed by 3 bases and J by 1 base, leaving 6 bases between them. CDR3 region: CSVEYQNTEAFF. CDR3 nucleotide sequence: TGCAGCGTTGAGTATCAGAACACTGAAGCTTTCTTT.

The rearrangement links TRBV10-3 to TRBJ1-5, with D unresolved. V was clipped by 4 bases and J by 3 bases, with 7 bases between them. Germline V lookup: CDR1 ENHRY, CDR2 SYGVKD. This CDR3 spans 13 amino acids. The CDR3 DNA sequence: TGTGCCATCAGTGCGGGCAACAATCAGCCCCAGCATTTT. Translated, it gives CAISAGNNQPQHF.

The rearrangement joins TRBV7-2 to TRBJ2-3; a possible D gene is TRBD2 (5 bases). The germline V gene encodes CDR1 SGHTA and CDR2 FQGNSA. The CDR3 runs 15 residues. Trimming removed 1 base from V and 3 bases from J, with 11 bases in between. CDR3 amino acids: CASSLGGSATDTQYF. CDR3 nucleotides: TGTGCCAGCAGCTTAGGTGGTAGCGCGACAGATACGCAGTATTTT.

The V and J genes are TRBV4-3 and TRBJ2-3, with no clear D. Trimming stripped 1 base from V and 4 bases from J, with 3 bases between. Per germline, CDR1 LGHNA and CDR2 YSLEER. The CDR3 runs 12 residues. CDR3 in DNA: TGCGCCAGCAGCCAAGGTGCAGATACGCAGTATTTT. Its translation: CASSQGADTQYF.

This chain uses TRBV4-2 with TRBJ2-1, with no clear D. CDR1 is LGHNA, CDR2 YNFKEQ, per germline. The V end was cut by 0 bases, the J end by 14 bases, with 11 bases between. This CDR3 spans 12 amino acids. This CDR3 is CASSQDRLREFF. The CDR3 DNA sequence: TGTGCCAGCAGCCAAGATAGGTTACGGGAGTTCTTC.

This clonotype was recorded a few times. The rearrangement uses TRBV28 and TRBJ1-2; TRBD1 might be the D (6 bases). The germline V gene encodes CDR1 MDHEN and CDR2 SYDVKM. The ends were cut back, 2 bases at V and 5 bases at J, with 21 bases in the middle. CDR3 size: 17 residues. This CDR3 reads CASSLAGARRGVYGYTF. Here the CDR3 DNA reads TGTGCCAGCAGTTTAGCAGGGGCGCGGCGGGGGGTTTATGGCTACACCTTC.

A few counts support this clonotype. This chain uses TRBV20-1 with TRBJ2-3; 8 nucleotides match TRBD2. CDR3 length: 16 residues. Germline V lookup: CDR1 DFQATT, CDR2 SNEGSKA (reference sequence). The ends lost 0 bases at V and 3 bases at J; junction bases unmatched: 8. The CDR3: CSARDRAGVGTDTQYF. CDR3 in DNA: TGCAGTGCTAGAGACCGAGCGGGAGTTGGGACAGATACGCAGTATTTT.

The chain joins TRBV20-1 to TRBJ1-1; D not resolved. This CDR3 has 13 residues. Germline V gene lookup returns CDR1 DFQATT and CDR2 SNEGSKA (reference sequence). With 3 bases removed from V and 0 bases from J, the gap between germline ends came to 8 bases. Here the CDR3 DNA reads TGCAGTGCTAGGGCCAGCCTGAACACTGAAGCTTTCTTT. Its protein product is CSARASLNTEAFF.

There are a few counts of this clonotype. The chain joins TRBV5-4 to TRBJ2-3; D might be TRBD2 (5 bases). The CDR3 is 15 amino acids. Between the trimmed V and J ends, which lost 4 bases and 1 base, there was a span of 13 bases. In germline, CDR1 is SGHNT, CDR2 YYREEE (reference sequence). The DNA of the CDR3 is TGTGCCAGCAGCAGGCCCAGCGGAGGCACAGATACGCAGTATTTT. Protein: CASSRPSGGTDTQYF.

This clonotype was detected a few times. In nucleotides, the CDR3 is TGTGCCAGCAGTTACCGACTAGCGGGAGGGCTTCCCGGGGAGCTGTTTTTT. It is translated as CASSYRLAGGLPGELFF. The V gene is TRBV6-2 or TRBV6-3, the J gene TRBJ2-2, with TRBD2 matching over 14 bases. Germline values: CDR1 MNHEY, CDR2 SVGEGT. This CDR3 has 17 residues. V shed 2 bases and J 6 bases; nucleotides not matched to a gene: 5.

This clonotype was observed many times. This rearrangement joins TRBV10-3 to TRBJ2-5; 7 bases fit TRBD1. The germline V gene has CDR1 ENHRY and CDR2 SYGVKD. The V and J ends lost 0 bases and 0 bases, in that order; junction bases with no gene match: 7. This CDR3 is 17 amino acids long. This chain's CDR3 is CAISESTGQLHQETQYF. DNA for the CDR3: TGTGCCATCAGTGAGTCGACGGGACAGCTCCACCAAGAGACCCAGTACTTC.

This clonotype has ten or more counts. The genes are TRBV12-3 or TRBV12-4 and TRBJ1-2; 8 nucleotides match TRBD1. Trimming cost V 3 bases and J 4 bases; bases outside gene matches: 7. The CDR3 covers 15 residues. The CDR3 spells CASSFSRGPSYGYTF. DNA for the CDR3: TGTGCCAGCAGTTTTAGCAGGGGGCCTAGCTATGGCTACACCTTC.

This clonotype was observed a handful of times. The V gene is TRBV10-3, the J gene TRBJ1-5, with D perhaps TRBD1 (5 bases). V was shortened by 2 bases and J by 7 bases, with 9 bases between the two germline ends. The CDR3 runs 13 residues. Per the germline V gene, CDR1 is ENHRY and CDR2 is SYGVKD. CDR3 region: CAISEGAGQPQHF. The CDR3 DNA follows: TGTGCCATCAGTGAGGGGGCCGGGCAGCCCCAGCATTTT.

The chain is built from TRBV6-2 or TRBV6-3 and TRBJ2-1; 13 positions match TRBD2. J lost 7 bases, V lost 5 bases, and 14 bases had no gene match. CDR1 MNHEY and CDR2 SVGEGT come from the germline V gene. This CDR3 is 18 amino acids long. In DNA, the CDR3 is TGTGCCAGCAGTGGCCCTAGGACTAGCGGGAGACGTAGGAATGAGCAGTTCTTC. Amino acid sequence: CASSGPRTSGRRRNEQFF.